This entry concerns a single T cell receptor (beta chain). What it binds is not known. V was clipped by 0 bases and J by 7 bases, with 7 bases between them. The CDR3 sequence is 13 residues long. Germline assignment: CDR1 SGHTA and CDR2 FQGNSA. This sample was taken from a study of cytomegalovirus exposure and HLA in healthy donors. Broader study findings: Trimming of TCR beta V- and J-genes showed a link, identified in a later analysis, to a missense DCLRE1C variant. TRBV6-2, TRBV6-3 and other indistinguishable V segments were excluded.

A multiplex PCR was run with 60 Vbeta primers and 13 Jbeta primers. In the original processing: Approximately 12 million of about 80 million unique TCR beta chains were shared, per a later count. Only in-frame clones appear in the TCRdb table, and some are missing; sequencing was by immunoSEQ multiplex PCR. For V, J and clone size, that table is used; D and trimming come from the DNA. Among around 28,000 clones listed, 85% to 90% were seen once. The sequence was collected from a boy younger than 18 in good health and CMV-seronegative. Sequenced input: PBMCs. V usage is TRBV7-2 and J usage is TRBJ1-5; D remains unclear. The CDR3 loop reads CASSLAAIQPQHF. The CDR3, as DNA: TGTGCCAGCAGCTTAGCGGCAATACAGCCCCAGCATTTT.